This T cell receptor (beta chain) was documented in a study of cytomegalovirus exposure and HLA in healthy donors (dated by TCRdb to the late 2010s). About the study as a whole: A later analysis indicated that the 130 or so validation repertoires were generated on the platform also employed for the roughly 720 repertoires of the first cohort. A separate validation cohort of 100 to 150 different subjects was used in addition to the roughly 670-subject first cohort. The study aimed to test whether signatures of past pathogen exposure could be identified by cataloging public T cell receptors. The study combined high-throughput TCR immunosequencing, statistical association of individual TCRs with disease status, and machine learning to predict cytomegalovirus infection status.

To note about this clone: Its antigen is still unknown. There are no base qualities to consult, and no much larger clone falls within one base.

To prepare the library, the immunoSEQ multiplex PCR assay was applied. On the authors' methods: A statistical classification framework was built to diagnose cytomegalovirus status from the catalog of TCR beta chain sequences. The clones in this table, taken by TCRdb from immuneACCESS, are in-frame only. Not every clone is retained; where verified, under half of the shortfall comes from an unresolved V gene, and the cause of the rest is unknown. The DNA was the basis for D and trimming; V, J and clone size are from that table. The sample yields tens of thousands of clones; approximately 96% were counted once. The ten largest clones take up 0.9% of the sample. From the cysteine up to the phenylalanine, the CDR3 has a length of 17 residues. Just the 51-base CDR3 DNA is kept, in frame starting at base 1. The germline V gene sets CDR1 to MDHEN and CDR2 to SYDVKM. Trimming at the junction amounts to 6 bases on V and 0 bases on J, and the germline ends lie 18 bases apart.

Donors formed part of the validation cohort, which comprised over a hundred subjects and was distinct from the first cohort of over 500 subjects. The investigation overall reported the following: Cytomegalovirus status was reported to be diagnosed by the classifier with high specificity and sensitivity in both the original and validation cohorts. In the study, approximately 160 TCR beta chains were listed as associated with cytomegalovirus. A later analysis lacked HLA typing for the validation cohort, so it scored co-occurrence in that cohort across all 110 or so repertoires. Subsequent analysis determined that TCRs grouped into clusters in the first cohort also showed a tendency toward co-occurrence across the 130 or so validation repertoires, and approximately 94% of cluster scores exceeded 0. Across donors, most TCR sequences were observed very rarely, whereas some public TCRs were present in many individuals. According to the authors, the approach could potentially be generalized to other disease states and immunological phenotypes. In vitro tests confirmed that a few of the cytomegalovirus-associated TCR beta chains recognize cytomegalovirus antigens.

Sequenced sample: PBMCs. The sequence derives from a man aged 18 to 30 in good health and CMV-seronegative. The chain was built from TRBV28 and TRBJ1-5, with TRBD1 as a weak D call on 6 bases. The DNA sequence reads TGTGCCAGCAGCCACCTTGGGACAACAAATAGCAATCAGCCCCAGCATTTT. Translated, it gives CASSHLGTTNSNQPQHF.